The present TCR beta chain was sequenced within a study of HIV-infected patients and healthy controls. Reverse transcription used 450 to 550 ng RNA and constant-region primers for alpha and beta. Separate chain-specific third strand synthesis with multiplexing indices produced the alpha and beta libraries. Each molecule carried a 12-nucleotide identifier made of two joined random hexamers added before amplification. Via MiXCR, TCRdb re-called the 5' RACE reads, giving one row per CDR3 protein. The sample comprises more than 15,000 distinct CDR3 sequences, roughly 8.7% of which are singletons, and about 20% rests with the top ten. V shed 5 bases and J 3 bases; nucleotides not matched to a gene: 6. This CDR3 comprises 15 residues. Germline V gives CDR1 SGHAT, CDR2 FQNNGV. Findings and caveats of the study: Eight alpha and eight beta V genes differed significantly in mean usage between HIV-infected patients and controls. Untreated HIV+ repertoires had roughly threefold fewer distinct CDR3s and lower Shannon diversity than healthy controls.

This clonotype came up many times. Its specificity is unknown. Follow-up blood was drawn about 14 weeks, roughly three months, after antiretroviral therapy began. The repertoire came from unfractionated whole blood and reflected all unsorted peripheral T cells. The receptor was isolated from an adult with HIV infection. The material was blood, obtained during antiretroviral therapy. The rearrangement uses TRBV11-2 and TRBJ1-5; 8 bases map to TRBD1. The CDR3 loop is CASSTGTGNNQPQHF. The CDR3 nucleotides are TGTGCCAGCAGCACCGGGACAGGCAACAATCAGCCCCAGCATTTT. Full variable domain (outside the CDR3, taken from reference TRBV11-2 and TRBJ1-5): EAGVAQSPRYKIIEKRQSVAFWCNPISGHATLYWYQQILGQGPKLLIQFQNNGVVDDSQLPKDRFSAERLKGVDSTLKIQPAKLEDSAVYLCASSTGTGNNQPQHFGDGTRLSIL.